This T cell receptor beta chain comes out of a study of CD8 T cells in ankylosing spondylitis. A note on this clonotype: Its antigen remains unidentified.

The CDR3 is 15 residues long. Germline V gene data show CDR1 as LNHNV and CDR2 as YYDKDF (reference sequence). V lost 3 bases and J 0 bases, leaving 6 bases between the germline ends. A quantitative 5'-RACE method, one with molecular barcodes, was used to make TCR beta libraries. Each CDR3 protein gets one entry after TCRdb re-called the 5' RACE reads with MiXCR. The repertoire holds some 840,000 distinct CDR3 sequences, with around 11% as singletons. General study findings and limits: Reportedly, significant enrichment of disease-linked clones occurred in matched ankylosing spondylitis synovial fluid. There was a TCR beta motif, made of several highly homologous variants, that appeared characteristic of ankylosing spondylitis blood.

This clonotype originated in a male donor with ankylosing spondylitis. The chain carries TRBV15 and TRBJ2-6, with D perhaps being TRBD1 or TRBD2 (5 bases each). Sequences were obtained from blood, either unsorted or a sorted T cell fraction (not recorded which). The CDR3 DNA follows: TGTGCCACCAGCAGTGGGGGCTCTGGGGCCAACGTCCTGACTTTC. Its protein product is CATSSGGSGANVLTF.